This T cell receptor (beta chain) was observed in a study of blood T cell repertoires in COVID-19. Study as a whole: The samples span acute and convalescent COVID-19 from the United States, Italy and Spain. PBMCs, B-cell-depleted T cells, or T cells provided the cDNA or gDNA that made up the material.

Germline lookup yields CDR1 SGHNT and CDR2 YENEEA. The CDR3 extends over 14 amino acids. With 1 base removed from V and 6 bases from J, the gap between germline ends came to 9 bases. Original data processing: By means of reference gene primer amplification, nucleated cell counts were estimated. Some clones are missing from TCRdb's copy, which holds only in-frame ones; the method was immunoSEQ multiplex PCR. V and J calls and clone size are copied from that table; D and trimming were computed from the DNA. The table has more than 80,000 clones, around 80% seen once. V is TRBV11-3 and J is TRBJ2-2; perhaps TRBD1 as D (5 bases). Sequencing was performed on peripheral blood. The sequence was collected from a man aged 50 to 59 with active or convalescent COVID-19. The chain's CDR3 is CASSLGQGSGELFF. The CDR3 DNA reads TGTGCCAGCAGCTTAGGGCAGGGCTCCGGGGAGCTGTTTTTT.